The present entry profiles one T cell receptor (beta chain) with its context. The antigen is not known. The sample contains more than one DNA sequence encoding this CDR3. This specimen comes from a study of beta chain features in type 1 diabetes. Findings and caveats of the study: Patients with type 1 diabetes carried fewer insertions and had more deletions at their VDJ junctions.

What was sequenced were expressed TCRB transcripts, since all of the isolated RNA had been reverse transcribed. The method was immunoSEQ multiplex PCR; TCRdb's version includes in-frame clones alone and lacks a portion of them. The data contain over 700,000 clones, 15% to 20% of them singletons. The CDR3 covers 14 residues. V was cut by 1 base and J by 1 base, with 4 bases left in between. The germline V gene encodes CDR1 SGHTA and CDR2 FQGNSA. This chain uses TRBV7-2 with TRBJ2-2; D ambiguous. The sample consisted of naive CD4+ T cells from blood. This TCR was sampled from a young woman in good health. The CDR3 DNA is TGTGCCAGCAGCTTAGTGGGGAACACCGGGGAGCTGTTTTTT. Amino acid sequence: CASSLVGNTGELFF.